The 30 T cell receptor beta chains in this list originate from one sample, sequenced in a study of T cell repertoires in cytomegalovirus infection. In TCRdb, the reads were re-called with MiXCR into one record per CDR3 protein. The sample holds around 530,000 distinct CDR3 sequences, more than 15% seen once. Sequenced input: CD8+ T cells from PBMCs. The receptors come from a human donor in good health (CMV status not recorded). Some clones in this sample may be carry-over from other donors' samples.

The chain has TRBV6-1 and TRBJ2-5, with TRBD2 matching 7 bases. CDR1 MNHNS and CDR2 SASEGT come from the germline V gene. The CDR3 spans 17 residues. V was pared by 5 bases and J by 5 bases, with 17 bases of the junction left unmatched. CDR3 nucleotide sequence: TGTGCCAGCAGTTACGGGGAGGGAGGAGGTGTCAGGGAGACCCAGTACTTC. It specifies CASSYGEGGGVRETQYF.

This clonotype was recorded at least ten times. In DNA, the CDR3 is TGTGCCAGCAGCCCCCCGGGGTGGAAGACCCAAGAGACCCAGTACTTC. It translates to CASSPPGWKTQETQYF. This sequence joins TRBV7-9 and TRBJ2-5, with a weak D call TRBD2 (5 bases). From germline, CDR1 is SEHNR and CDR2 FQNEAQ (reference sequence). CDR3 length equals 16 residues. V was pared by 5 bases and J by 1 base, with 17 bases between.

This clonotype came up a few times. This rearrangement joins TRBV5-6 to TRBJ1-2; 9 nucleotides align to TRBD1. Germline loops: CDR1 SGHDT, CDR2 YYEEEE. V shed 0 bases, J shed 7 bases, and the junction held 7 bases outside the gene matches. This CDR3 is 15 amino acids long. The CDR3 DNA sequence: TGTGCCAGCAGCTTGGGGACAGGGGTGTTTCTTGGCTACACCTTC. Its translation: CASSLGTGVFLGYTF.

The gene calls are TRBV6-2 or TRBV6-3 and TRBJ2-3; 9 bases align to TRBD2. Germline lookup yields CDR1 MNHEY and CDR2 SVGEGT. J gave up 5 bases and V 2 bases, and 5 bases lay outside the gene matches. The CDR3 has 15 residues. The CDR3 sequence is CASSYGAGGVDTQYF. CDR3 coding DNA: TGTGCCAGCAGTTACGGCGCGGGAGGGGTAGATACGCAGTATTTT.

This clonotype was counted ten times or more. The V and J genes are TRBV7-6 and TRBJ2-2, with TRBD2 matching 11 bases. CDR1 is SGHVS and CDR2 is FNYEAQ in the germline V gene. This CDR3 is 16 amino acids long. The trim removed 3 bases at V and 6 bases at J, leaving 6 bases unmatched. The chain's CDR3 is CASSFTSGSVSGELFF. The CDR3 DNA follows: TGTGCCAGCAGCTTTACTAGCGGGAGTGTGTCCGGGGAGCTGTTTTTT.

This clonotype was observed a few times. The chain couples TRBV9 to TRBJ1-4, with D possibly TRBD1 on 6 matching bases. V gave up 4 bases and J gave up 6 bases, with 19 bases separating them. Germline loops: CDR1 SGDLS, CDR2 YYNGEE. This CDR3 spans 16 amino acids. CDR3 DNA sequence: TGTGCCAGCAGCCCGAGCGGGGGCTTGGGGTATGAAAAACTGTTTTTT. Amino acids: CASSPSGGLGYEKLFF.

To note about this clonotype: A read error is likely, as this CDR3 ends without the conserved phenylalanine or tryptophan. The limits of the CDR3 on the DNA are not certain, so only TCRdb's listed CDR3 is given. The rearrangement uses TRBV2 and TRBJ2-1; TRBD2, the table's D call, lacks a check against the DNA. Germline loops: CDR1 SNHLY, CDR2 FYNNEI. The CDR3 sequence runs 15 residues, both termini included. The CDR3 loop reads CASNEAGGISNEQLL.

A word on this clonotype: Just one base apart from a much larger clone, this may be a read error. The chain is built from TRBV27 and TRBJ1-1; D uncertain. Germline V CDR1 and CDR2: MNHEY, SMNVEV (reference sequence). CDR3 length: 12 residues. The CDR3 DNA is TGTGCCAGCAGCCGGTTGAACACTGAAGCTTGCTTT. Translated, it gives CASSRLNTEACF.

The rearrangement links TRBV29-1 to TRBJ2-1; D unresolved. The CDR3 is 11 residues long. Germline V gives CDR1 SQVTM, CDR2 ANQGSEA. The V end lost 7 bases, the J end lost 7 bases, and 11 bases lay between the germline ends. The CDR3, as DNA: TGCAGCGAGCTCGATAGGAATGAGCAGTTCTTC. Translated, it gives CSELDRNEQFF.

This clonotype was observed a few times. The chain links TRBV9 to TRBJ1-3; no clear D gene. This CDR3 region has 18 residues. Germline V gene data show CDR1 as SGDLS and CDR2 as YYNGEE. Trimming left V 0 bases short and J 5 bases short, with 21 bases between. The CDR3 sequence: CASSVDPDMPRSRNTIYF. The CDR3 bases are TGTGCCAGCAGCGTAGACCCTGACATGCCCCGTTCCAGAAACACCATATATTTT. The full variable domain, rest sourced from reference TRBV9 and TRBJ1-3, is DSGVTQTPKHLITATGQRVTLRCSPRSGDLSVYWYQQSLDQGLQFLIQYYNGEERAKGNILERFSAQQFPDLHSELNLSSLELGDSALYFCASSVDPDMPRSRNTIYFGEGSWLTVV.

This clonotype was recorded a few times. This chain joins TRBV2 and TRBJ2-2; 12 bases are a match to TRBD2. Per germline, CDR1 SNHLY and CDR2 FYNNEI. V trimming: 5 bases; J trimming: 4 bases; junction bases outside the gene matches: 8. The CDR3 has 17 residues. CDR3 sequence: CASSTTSGGLSTGELFF. CDR3 sequence (DNA): TGTGCCAGCAGTACGACTAGCGGGGGACTGAGCACCGGGGAGCTGTTTTTT.

This rearrangement joins TRBV29-1 to TRBJ2-7, with D possibly being TRBD1 (6 bases). The CDR3 consists of 13 residues. V lost 7 bases to trimming and J lost 1 base, with 14 bases between them. In germline, CDR1 is SQVTM, CDR2 ANQGSEA. The CDR3 nucleotides read TGCAGCGCCTCTCAAGGACAGTCCTACGAGCAGTACTTC. It codes for CSASQGQSYEQYF.

The chain joins TRBV7-9 to TRBJ1-1, with D possibly matching TRBD1 (5 bases). Germline CDR1 and CDR2: SEHNR and FQNEAQ (reference sequence). The CDR3 is 15 amino acids. V was shortened by 6 bases and J by 0 bases, with 14 bases between the two germline ends. CDR3 bases: TGTGCCAGCAGACTACCGCTGGGGGTGAACACTGAAGCTTTCTTT. This sequence encodes CASRLPLGVNTEAFF.

The CDR3 protein is CASSLAGRNYEQYF. Here the CDR3 DNA reads TGTGCCAGCAGCTTGGCAGGCAGAAACTACGAGCAGTACTTC. This rearrangement joins TRBV5-6 to TRBJ2-7; D gene ambiguous. This CDR3 comprises 14 residues. Trimming took 0 bases from V and 3 from J, leaving 10 bases between them. CDR1 is SGHDT and CDR2 is YYEEEE in the germline V gene.

Concerning this clonotype: One base away lies a much larger clone, so this may be a sequencing read error. This chain connects TRBV2 to TRBJ1-1; D gene ambiguous. The CDR3 contains 11 residues. Germline CDR1 SNHLY, CDR2 FYNNEI. Here the CDR3 reads CASRAYTEDFF. The DNA for the CDR3 is TGTGCCAGCAGGGCTTACACTGAAGATTTCTTT. Looking up the rest from reference TRBV2 and TRBJ1-1 gives the full variable domain: EPEVTQTPSHQVTQMGQEVILRCVPISNHLYFYWYRQILGQKVEFLVSFYNNEISEKSEIFDDQFSVERPDGSNFTLKIRSTKLEDSAMYFCASRAYTEDFFGQGTRLTVV.

This rearrangement joins TRBV20-1 to TRBJ1-2; TRBD1 is a possible D gene (5 bases). The CDR3 covers 14 residues. CDR1 is DFQATT, CDR2 SNEGSKA, per germline (reference sequence). The germline V and J ends were trimmed by 1 base and 7 bases, with 16 bases remaining between them. Written as DNA, the CDR3 is TGCAGTGCTAGAGTACGGGGGATCTCGGGTGGCTACACCTTC. It specifies CSARVRGISGGYTF.

Note on this clonotype: One base away lies a much larger clone, so this may be a sequencing read error. The chain has TRBV11-2 and TRBJ2-2, with D hard to call. V was shortened by 2 bases and J by 13 bases, with 17 bases between the two germline ends. The germline gives CDR1 SGHAT, CDR2 FQNNGV. The CDR3 is 14 amino acids. The CDR3 nucleotides are TGTGCCAGCAGCTTAAGGTTTTCCGACGAGGTGCTGTTTTTT. This encodes CASSLRFSDEVLFF.

V gene TRBV5-4 combines with J gene TRBJ2-1; D call uncertain. Germline values: CDR1 SGHNT, CDR2 YYREEE (reference sequence). Deletions cut 1 base from V and 0 bases from J, with 11 bases between. This CDR3 is built from 16 residues. CDR3: CASSLRGGFSYNEQFF. DNA of the CDR3: TGTGCCAGCAGCTTGAGAGGTGGGTTCTCCTACAATGAGCAGTTCTTC.

This clonotype was seen at least ten times. The CDR3: CASRPPTKYNEQFF. The CDR3 DNA sequence: TGTGCCAGCAGACCTCCGACAAAATACAATGAGCAGTTCTTC. The chain links TRBV12-3 or TRBV12-4 to TRBJ2-1; D not certain. The length of the CDR3 is 14 residues. Between the trimmed V and J ends, which lost 6 bases and 4 bases, there was a span of 13 bases.

V is TRBV25-1 and J is TRBJ1-1; D is uncertain. CDR3 length: 13 amino acids. Germline V gene sequence: CDR1 MGHDK, CDR2 SYGVNS. V lost 4 bases to trimming and J lost 5 bases, with 11 bases between them. This chain's CDR3 is CASSAGGRTEAFF. The CDR3 coding sequence is TGTGCCAGCAGTGCGGGAGGGCGGACTGAAGCTTTCTTT.

This clonotype was observed a handful of times. V gene TRBV7-9 combines with J gene TRBJ2-1; 7 positions match TRBD1. V trimming: 5 bases; J trimming: 6 bases; junction bases outside the gene matches: 7. The germline V gene encodes CDR1 SEHNR and CDR2 FQNEAQ (reference sequence). The CDR3 has 14 amino acids. The chain's CDR3 is CASSPPTGINEQFF. CDR3 in DNA: TGTGCCAGCAGCCCGCCGACAGGGATCAATGAGCAGTTCTTC.

This clonotype was recorded at least ten times. This chain joins TRBV28 and TRBJ2-5; 10 positions match TRBD1. The trim removed 4 bases at V and 1 base at J, leaving 9 bases unmatched. The CDR3 extends over 17 amino acids. Germline CDR1 MDHEN, CDR2 SYDVKM. The DNA for the CDR3 is TGTGCCAGCAGTTCCCTCCACGGGACAGGGGTCCAAGAGACCCAGTACTTC. Translated, it gives CASSSLHGTGVQETQYF.

This clonotype was observed many times. The CDR3 DNA reads as TGTGCCAGCAGCTTAGGTAGGAAACCCTACAATGAGCAGTTCTTC. Protein: CASSLGRKPYNEQFF. This chain connects TRBV7-9 to TRBJ2-1; D is ambiguous. The CDR3 loop spans 15 amino acids. V was trimmed by 1 base and J by 2 bases, leaving 9 bases between them. The germline CDR1 and CDR2 sequences are SEHNR and FQNEAQ (reference sequence).

This clonotype showed up just a few times. The gene calls are TRBV20-1 and TRBJ2-7, with TRBD2 identical over 7 bases. The V and J ends lost 0 bases and 4 bases, in that order; junction bases with no gene match: 9. CDR3 length: 15 residues. CDR1 is DFQATT, CDR2 SNEGSKA, per germline (reference sequence). CDR3 amino acids: CSARDGRVGLYEQYF. In nucleotides, the CDR3 is TGCAGTGCTAGAGATGGGAGGGTAGGTCTGTACGAGCAGTACTTC.

This sequence joins TRBV7-9 and TRBJ2-2; the D gene is possibly TRBD2 (6 bases). Between the trimmed V and J ends, which lost 5 bases and 3 bases, there was a span of 13 bases. CDR3 length equals 15 residues. Per the germline V gene, CDR1 is SEHNR and CDR2 is FQNEAQ (reference sequence). CDR3 bases: TGTGCCAGCAGCCGGGACTTTCCCGACACCGGGGAGCTGTTTTTT. Translated: CASSRDFPDTGELFF. Combining the CDR3 with reference TRBV7-9 and TRBJ2-2 gives the whole variable domain DTGVSQNPRHKITKRGQNVTFRCDPISEHNRLYWYRQTLGQGPEFLTYFQNEAQLEKSRLLSDRFSAERPKGSFSTLEIQRTEQGDSAMYLCASSRDFPDTGELFFGEGSRLTVL.

This clonotype was recorded a few times. The V call is TRBV10-3, the J call TRBJ2-1; no firm D call. Germline loops: CDR1 ENHRY, CDR2 SYGVKD. CDR3 length: 12 amino acids. Trimming took off 8 bases at V and 8 bases at J, with 13 bases between the two ends. CDR3 nucleotides: TGTGCCATCGGCTTTGGAATGGATGAGCAGTTCTTC. This encodes CAIGFGMDEQFF.

A few counts support this clonotype. The rearrangement joins TRBV19 to TRBJ1-2; D is uncertain. Between the trimmed V and J ends, which lost 7 bases and 3 bases, there was a span of 18 bases. Germline V gene data show CDR1 as LNHDA and CDR2 as SQIVND (reference sequence). There are 15 residues in the CDR3. The CDR3 reads CASTVAVGEDYGYTF. DNA of the CDR3: TGTGCCAGTACCGTGGCGGTGGGAGAGGACTATGGCTACACCTTC.

V is TRBV6-2 or TRBV6-3 and J is TRBJ2-7; TRBD2 agrees at 12 bases. Looked up from germline, CDR1 is MNHEY and CDR2 is SVGEGT. Unmatched junction bases numbered 1, after V lost 5 bases and J lost 2 bases. The CDR3 spans 14 residues. The CDR3 here is CASSRTSGTYEQYF. The CDR3 nucleotides read TGTGCCAGCAGTAGGACTAGCGGGACCTACGAGCAGTACTTC.

This sequence joins TRBV6-1 and TRBJ2-2, with 8 nucleotides matching TRBD1. There are 15 residues in the CDR3. Germline V gene lookup returns CDR1 MNHNS and CDR2 SASEGT. After removal of 7 bases from V and 4 bases from J, the junction contained 8 bases not matched to a gene. CDR3 nucleotide sequence: TGTGCCAGCACCTTAGGGACAGGACTCACCGGGGAGCTGTTTTTT. The encoded protein is CASTLGTGLTGELFF.

This chain connects TRBV4-1 to TRBJ1-2, with unresolved D. V gave up 1 base and J gave up 6 bases, with 12 bases separating them. This CDR3 spans 14 amino acids. Germline values: CDR1 MGHRA, CDR2 YSYEKL. CDR3 amino acids: CASSQGRPPDGYTF. CDR3 bases: TGCGCCAGCAGCCAAGGTCGACCTCCTGATGGCTACACCTTC.